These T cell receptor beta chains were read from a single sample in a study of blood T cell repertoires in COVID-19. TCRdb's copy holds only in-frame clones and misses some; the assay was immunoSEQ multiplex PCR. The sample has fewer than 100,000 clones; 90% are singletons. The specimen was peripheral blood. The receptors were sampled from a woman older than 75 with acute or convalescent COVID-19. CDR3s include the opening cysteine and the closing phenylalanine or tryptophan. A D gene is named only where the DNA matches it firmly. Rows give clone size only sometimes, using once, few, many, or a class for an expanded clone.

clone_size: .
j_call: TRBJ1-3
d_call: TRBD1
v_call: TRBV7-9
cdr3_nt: TGTGCCAGCACTCGGGACAGCTTCTCTGGAAACACCATATATTTT
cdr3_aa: CASTRDSFSGNTIYF

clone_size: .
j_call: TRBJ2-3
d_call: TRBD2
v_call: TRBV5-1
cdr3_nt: TGCGCCAGCAGCAGGACTAGCGGGGGGGCCCCAGATACGCAGTATTTT
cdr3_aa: CASSRTSGGAPDTQYF

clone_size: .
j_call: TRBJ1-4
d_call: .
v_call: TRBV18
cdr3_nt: TGTGCCAGCTCACCTGGGCAAAATGAAAAACTGTTTTTT
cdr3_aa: CASSPGQNEKLFF

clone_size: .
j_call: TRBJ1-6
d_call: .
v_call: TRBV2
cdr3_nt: TGTGCCAGCACCTCGGGGATCTTGAATTCACCCCTCCACTTT
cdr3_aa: CASTSGILNSPLHF

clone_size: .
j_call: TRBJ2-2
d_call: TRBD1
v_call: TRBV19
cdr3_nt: TGTGCCAGTAATACAGGGGGCAACACCGGGGAGCTGTTTTTT
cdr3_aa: CASNTGGNTGELFF

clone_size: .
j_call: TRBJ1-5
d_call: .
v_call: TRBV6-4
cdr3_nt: TGTGCCAGCACCACATCCCCGGGACAAATCAATCAGCCCCAGCATTTT
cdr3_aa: CASTTSPGQINQPQHF

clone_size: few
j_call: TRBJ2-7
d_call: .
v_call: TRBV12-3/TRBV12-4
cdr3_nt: TGTGCCAGCAGTTGGGACTGGACCTACGAGCAGTACTTC
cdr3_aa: CASSWDWTYEQYF

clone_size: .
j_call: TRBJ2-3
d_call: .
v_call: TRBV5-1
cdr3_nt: TGCGCCAGCAGCCCGCGAGTTAGCACAGATACGCAGTATTTT
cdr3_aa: CASSPRVSTDTQYF

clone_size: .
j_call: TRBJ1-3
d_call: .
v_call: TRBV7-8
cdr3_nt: TGTGCCAGCAGCATCAGGGGAAAGTTTGGAAACACCATATATTTT
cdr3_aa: CASSIRGKFGNTIYF

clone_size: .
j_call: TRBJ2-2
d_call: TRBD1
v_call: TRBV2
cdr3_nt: TGTGCCAGCAGTGCCGGGACAGGGGCCGGGGAGCTGTTTTTT
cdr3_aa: CASSAGTGAGELFF

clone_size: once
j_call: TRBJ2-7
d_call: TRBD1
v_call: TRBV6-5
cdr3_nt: TGTGCCAGCAGGCCGGGACAGGAGACCTACGAGCAGTACTTC
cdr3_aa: CASRPGQETYEQYF

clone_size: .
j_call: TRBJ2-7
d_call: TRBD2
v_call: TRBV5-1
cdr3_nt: TGCGCCAGCAGCGGGTGGACTAGCGGGAGATCAGAAGAGCAGTACTTC
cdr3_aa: CASSGWTSGRSEEQYF

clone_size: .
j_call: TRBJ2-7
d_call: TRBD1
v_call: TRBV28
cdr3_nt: TGTGCCAGCAGTCAACGGACAGGGGGCAGGTACGAGCAGTACTTC
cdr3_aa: CASSQRTGGRYEQYF

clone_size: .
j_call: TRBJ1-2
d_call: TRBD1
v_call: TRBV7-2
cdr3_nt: TGTGCCAGCAGCTTAGACCCGAGGGGACAGCGGGCGGGTGGCTACACCTTC
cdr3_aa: CASSLDPRGQRAGGYTF

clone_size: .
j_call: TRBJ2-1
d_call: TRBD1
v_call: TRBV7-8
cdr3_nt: TGTGCCAGCAGCTTAGTTGTCGGGACAGGGCCTCGTGAGCAGTTCTTC
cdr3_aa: CASSLVVGTGPREQFF

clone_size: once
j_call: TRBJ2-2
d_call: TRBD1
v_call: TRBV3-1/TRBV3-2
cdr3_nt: TGTGCCAGCAGCCACCGACAGGGGGGGGCCGGGGAGCTGTTTTTT
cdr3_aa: CASSHRQGGAGELFF